This T cell receptor (beta chain) was captured in a study of graft-versus-host responses after intestinal transplantation. Study-wide findings and caveats: Recipient marrow showed GvH clones, some seen first in ileum or blood.

Measured with immunoSEQ multiplex PCR; TCRdb has only the in-frame clones, and not every one. The sample carries about 90,000 clones, about 93% recorded once. Germline-derived CDR1 and CDR2 are MNHEY and SVGAGI. The CDR3 length is 14 residues. As regards this clone: Its cognate antigen is unknown.

This TCR was recovered from a human donor who was the organ donor for an intestinal transplant. Sample: unstimulated CD8+ T cells sorted from spleen or lymph node cells, taken before transplant. The chain recombines TRBV6-5 with TRBJ2-5; 7 bases match TRBD1. The last part of the DNA fits TRBJ2-7 better; the J call may be wrong. CDR3 in amino acids: CASSYWDRSYEQYF. The CDR3 nucleotides are TGTGCCAGCAGTTACTGGGACAGAAGCTACGAGCAGTACTTC.